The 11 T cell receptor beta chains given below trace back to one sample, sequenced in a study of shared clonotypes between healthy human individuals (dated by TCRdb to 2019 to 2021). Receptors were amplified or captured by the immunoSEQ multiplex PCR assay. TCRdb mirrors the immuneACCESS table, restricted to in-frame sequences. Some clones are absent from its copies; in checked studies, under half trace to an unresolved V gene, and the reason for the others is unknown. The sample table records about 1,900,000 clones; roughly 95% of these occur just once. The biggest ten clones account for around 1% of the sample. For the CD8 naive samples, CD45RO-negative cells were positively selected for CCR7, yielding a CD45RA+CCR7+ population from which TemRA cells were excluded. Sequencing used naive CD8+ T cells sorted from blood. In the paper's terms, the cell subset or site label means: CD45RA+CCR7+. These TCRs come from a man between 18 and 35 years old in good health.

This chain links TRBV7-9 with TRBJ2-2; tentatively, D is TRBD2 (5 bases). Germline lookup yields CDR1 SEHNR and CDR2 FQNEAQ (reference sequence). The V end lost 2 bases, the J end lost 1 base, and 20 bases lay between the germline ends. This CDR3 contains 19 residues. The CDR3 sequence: CASSLPPGLALLNTGELFF. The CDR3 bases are TGTGCCAGCAGCTTACCCCCAGGACTGGCTCTCTTGAACACCGGGGAGCTGTTTTTT.

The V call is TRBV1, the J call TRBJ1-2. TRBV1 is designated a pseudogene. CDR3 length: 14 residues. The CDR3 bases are TGCACCAGCAGCCCTCCCCGCACTTCGAATGGCTACACCTTC. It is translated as CTSSPPRTSNGYTF.

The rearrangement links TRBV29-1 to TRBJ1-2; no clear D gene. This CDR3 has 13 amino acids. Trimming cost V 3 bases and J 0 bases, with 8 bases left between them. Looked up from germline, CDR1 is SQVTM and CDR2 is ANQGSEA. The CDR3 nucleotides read TGCAGCGTTGATGACGGAGCTAACTATGGCTACACCTTC. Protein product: CSVDDGANYGYTF.

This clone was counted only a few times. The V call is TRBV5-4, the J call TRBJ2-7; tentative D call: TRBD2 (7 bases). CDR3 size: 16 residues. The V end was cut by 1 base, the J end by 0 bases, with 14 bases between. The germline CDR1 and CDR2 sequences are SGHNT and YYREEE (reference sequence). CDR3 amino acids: CASSLNTGGPSYEQYF. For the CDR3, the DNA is TGTGCCAGCAGCTTGAATACGGGGGGCCCCTCCTACGAGCAGTACTTC.

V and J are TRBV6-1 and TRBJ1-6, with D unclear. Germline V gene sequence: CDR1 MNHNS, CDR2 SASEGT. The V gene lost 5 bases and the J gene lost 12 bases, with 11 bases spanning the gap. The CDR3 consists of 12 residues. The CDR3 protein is CASSPTGGPLHF. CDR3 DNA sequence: TGTGCCAGCAGTCCGACGGGTGGACCCCTCCACTTT.

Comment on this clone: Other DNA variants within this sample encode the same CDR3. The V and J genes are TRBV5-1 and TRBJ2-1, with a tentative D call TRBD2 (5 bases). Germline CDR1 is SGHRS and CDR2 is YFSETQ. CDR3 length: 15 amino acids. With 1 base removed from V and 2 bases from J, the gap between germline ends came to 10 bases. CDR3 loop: CASSLIGGPYNEQFF. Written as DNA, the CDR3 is TGCGCCAGCAGCTTGATCGGAGGACCCTACAATGAGCAGTTCTTC.

The CDR3 region is CASSSQDMIEDTQYF. CDR3 sequence (DNA): TGTGCCAGCAGCTCCCAAGATATGATAGAAGATACGCAGTATTTT. The chain uses TRBV7-9 and TRBJ2-3; D gene uncertain. The CDR3 extends over 15 amino acids. The germline V gene encodes CDR1 SEHNR and CDR2 FQNEAQ (reference sequence). V lost 4 bases to trimming and J lost 5 bases, with 16 bases between them.

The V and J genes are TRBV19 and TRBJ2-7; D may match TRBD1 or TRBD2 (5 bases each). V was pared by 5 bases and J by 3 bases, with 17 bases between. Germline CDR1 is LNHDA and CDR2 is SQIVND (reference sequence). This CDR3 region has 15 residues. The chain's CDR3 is CASSSLPGPGYEQYF. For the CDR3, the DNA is TGTGCCAGTAGTTCACTTCCGGGACCCGGCTACGAGCAGTACTTC.

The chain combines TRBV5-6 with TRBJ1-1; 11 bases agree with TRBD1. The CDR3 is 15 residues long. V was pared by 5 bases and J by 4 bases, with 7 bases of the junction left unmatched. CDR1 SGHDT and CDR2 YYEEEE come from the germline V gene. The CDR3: CASSYGQGAFTEAFF. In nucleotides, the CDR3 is TGTGCCAGCAGTTACGGACAGGGGGCTTTCACTGAAGCTTTCTTT.

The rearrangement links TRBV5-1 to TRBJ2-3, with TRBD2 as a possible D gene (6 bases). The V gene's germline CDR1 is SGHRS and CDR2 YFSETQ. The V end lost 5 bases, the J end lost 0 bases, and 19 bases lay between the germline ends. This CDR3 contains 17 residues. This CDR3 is CASSGDLASLSTDTQYF. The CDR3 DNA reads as TGCGCCAGCAGTGGGGATCTAGCGAGCCTTAGCACAGATACGCAGTATTTT.

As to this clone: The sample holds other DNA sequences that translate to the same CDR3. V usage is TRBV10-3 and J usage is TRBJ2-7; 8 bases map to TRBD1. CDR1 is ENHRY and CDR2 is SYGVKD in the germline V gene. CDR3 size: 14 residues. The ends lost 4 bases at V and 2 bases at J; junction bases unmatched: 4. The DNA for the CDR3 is TGTGCCATCAGTGGACAGGGGACAACCTACGAGCAGTACTTC. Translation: CAISGQGTTYEQYF.